Listed here is a single T cell receptor (beta chain). Its antigen is not identified. The data were taken from a study of response to subunit inactivated influenza vaccine. Per germline, CDR1 SQVTM and CDR2 ANQGSEA. This CDR3 has 14 residues. V was clipped by 3 bases and J by 1 base, with 10 bases between them. Overall study results and limits: Authors suggested each seasonal flu vaccination may recruit only limited numbers of new T cells.

TCRdb analysed the RT-PCR reads with MiXCR anew, one entry per CDR3 protein. The sample contains 600,000 to 700,000 distinct CDR3 sequences, 13% to 15% of which appear only once. Sequencing used PBMCs from blood, obtained 14 days before vaccination. The source is a man between 50 and 59 years old who received an inactivated influenza vaccine. The genes are TRBV29-1 and TRBJ2-1; no reliable D call. Written as DNA, the CDR3 is TGCAGCGTTGACGAGCCTATATCCTACAATGAGCAGTTCTTC. It translates to CSVDEPISYNEQFF.